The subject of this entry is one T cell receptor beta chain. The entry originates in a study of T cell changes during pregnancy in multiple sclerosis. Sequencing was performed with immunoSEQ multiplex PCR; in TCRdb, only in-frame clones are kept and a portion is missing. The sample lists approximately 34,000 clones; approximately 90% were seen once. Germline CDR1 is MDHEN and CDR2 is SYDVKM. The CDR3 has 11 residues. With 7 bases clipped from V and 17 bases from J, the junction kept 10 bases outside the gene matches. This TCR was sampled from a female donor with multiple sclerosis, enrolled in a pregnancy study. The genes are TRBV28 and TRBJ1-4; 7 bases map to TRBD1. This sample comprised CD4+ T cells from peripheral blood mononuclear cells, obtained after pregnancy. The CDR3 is CASNSRGTAFF. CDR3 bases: TGTGCCAGCAATTCTAGGGGGACAGCCTTTTTT.